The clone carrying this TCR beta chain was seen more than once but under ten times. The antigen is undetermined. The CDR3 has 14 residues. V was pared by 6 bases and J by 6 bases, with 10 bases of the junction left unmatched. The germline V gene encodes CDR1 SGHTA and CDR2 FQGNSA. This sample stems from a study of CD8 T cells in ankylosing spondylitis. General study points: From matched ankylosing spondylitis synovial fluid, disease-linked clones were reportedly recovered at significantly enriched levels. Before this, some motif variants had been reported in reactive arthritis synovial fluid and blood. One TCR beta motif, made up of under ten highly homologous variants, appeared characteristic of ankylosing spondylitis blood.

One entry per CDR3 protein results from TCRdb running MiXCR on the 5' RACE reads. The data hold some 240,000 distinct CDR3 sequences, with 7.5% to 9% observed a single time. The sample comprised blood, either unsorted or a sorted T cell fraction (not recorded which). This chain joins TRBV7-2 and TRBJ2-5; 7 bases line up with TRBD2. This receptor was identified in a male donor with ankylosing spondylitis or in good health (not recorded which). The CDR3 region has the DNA TGTGCCAGCAGTTCTGGCGGGGGACGCCAGACCCAGTACTTC. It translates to CASSSGGGRQTQYF.